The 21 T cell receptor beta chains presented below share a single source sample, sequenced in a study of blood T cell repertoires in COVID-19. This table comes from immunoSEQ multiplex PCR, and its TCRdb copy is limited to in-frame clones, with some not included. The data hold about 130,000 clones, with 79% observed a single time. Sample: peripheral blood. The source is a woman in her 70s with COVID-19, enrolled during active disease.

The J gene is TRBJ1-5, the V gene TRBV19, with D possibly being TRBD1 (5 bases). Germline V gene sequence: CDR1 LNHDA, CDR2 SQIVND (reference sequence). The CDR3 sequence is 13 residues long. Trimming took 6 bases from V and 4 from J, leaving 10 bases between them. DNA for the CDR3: TGTGCCAGTAGGAGAAGGGGTAATCAGCCCCAGCATTTT. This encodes CASRRRGNQPQHF.

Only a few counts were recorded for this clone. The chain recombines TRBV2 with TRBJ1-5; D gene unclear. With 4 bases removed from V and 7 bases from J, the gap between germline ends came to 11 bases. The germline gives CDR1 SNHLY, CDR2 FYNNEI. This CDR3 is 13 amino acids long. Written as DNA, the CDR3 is TGTGCCAGCAGTGGTCAGCGAATGCAGCCCCAGCATTTT. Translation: CASSGQRMQPQHF.

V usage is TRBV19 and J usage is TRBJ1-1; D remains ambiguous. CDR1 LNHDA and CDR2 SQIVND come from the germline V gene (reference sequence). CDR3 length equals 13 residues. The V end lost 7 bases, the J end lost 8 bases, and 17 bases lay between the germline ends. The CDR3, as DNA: TGTGCCAGTAATGAGGGCACGGATCGCGAAGCTTTCTTT. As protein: CASNEGTDREAFF.

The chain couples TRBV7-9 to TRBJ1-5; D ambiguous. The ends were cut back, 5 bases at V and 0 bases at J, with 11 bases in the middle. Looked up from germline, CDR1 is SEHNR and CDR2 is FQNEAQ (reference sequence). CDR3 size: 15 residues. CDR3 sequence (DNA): TGTGCCAGCAGCCCCTCGGGAGATAGCAATCAGCCCCAGCATTTT. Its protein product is CASSPSGDSNQPQHF.

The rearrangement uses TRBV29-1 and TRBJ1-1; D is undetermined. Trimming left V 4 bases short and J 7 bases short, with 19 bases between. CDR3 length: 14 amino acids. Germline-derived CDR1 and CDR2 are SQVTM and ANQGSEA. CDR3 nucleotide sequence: TGCAGCGTTGGGGAGGGTGGAGGGCGGAATGAAGCTTTCTTT. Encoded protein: CSVGEGGGRNEAFF.

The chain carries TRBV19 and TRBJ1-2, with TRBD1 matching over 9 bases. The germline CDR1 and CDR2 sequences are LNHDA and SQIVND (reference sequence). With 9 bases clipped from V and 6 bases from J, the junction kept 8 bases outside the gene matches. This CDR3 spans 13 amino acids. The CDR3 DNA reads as TGTGCCAGCAGAGACAGGGGGGTGGATGGCTACACCTTC. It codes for CASRDRGVDGYTF.

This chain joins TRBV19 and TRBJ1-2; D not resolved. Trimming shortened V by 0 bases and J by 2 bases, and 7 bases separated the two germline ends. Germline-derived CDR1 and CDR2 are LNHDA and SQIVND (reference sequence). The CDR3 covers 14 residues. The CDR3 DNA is TGTGCCAGTAGTATAGAACCGGGGAACTATGGCTACACCTTC. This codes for CASSIEPGNYGYTF.

CDR3 loop: CAISEAGATNEKLFF. CDR3 coding DNA: TGTGCCATCAGTGAGGCCGGGGCAACTAATGAAAAACTGTTTTTT. J is TRBJ1-4 and V is TRBV10-3; D is uncertain. The CDR3 spans 15 residues. Trimming removed 2 bases at V and 0 bases at J, with 7 bases between. Germline assignment: CDR1 ENHRY and CDR2 SYGVKD.

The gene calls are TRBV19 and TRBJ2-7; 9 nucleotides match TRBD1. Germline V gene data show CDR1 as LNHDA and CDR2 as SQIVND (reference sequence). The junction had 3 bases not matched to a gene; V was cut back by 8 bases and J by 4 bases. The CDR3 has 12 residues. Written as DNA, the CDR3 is TGTGCCAGTGCCGACAGGGGGTACGAGCAGTACTTC. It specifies CASADRGYEQYF.

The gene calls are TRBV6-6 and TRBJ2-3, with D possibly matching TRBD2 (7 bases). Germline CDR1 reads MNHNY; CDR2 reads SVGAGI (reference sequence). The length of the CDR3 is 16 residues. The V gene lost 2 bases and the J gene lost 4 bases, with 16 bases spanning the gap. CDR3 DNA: TGTGCCAGCAGTTACACCGGCTGGGGGGGCGCAGATACGCAGTATTTT. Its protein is CASSYTGWGGADTQYF.

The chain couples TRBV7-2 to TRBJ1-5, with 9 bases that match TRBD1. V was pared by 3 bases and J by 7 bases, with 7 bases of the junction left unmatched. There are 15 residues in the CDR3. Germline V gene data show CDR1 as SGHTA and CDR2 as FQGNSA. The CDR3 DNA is TGTGCCAGCAGCTTTACAGGGGGCGCAGAGCAGCCCCAGCATTTT. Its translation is CASSFTGGAEQPQHF.

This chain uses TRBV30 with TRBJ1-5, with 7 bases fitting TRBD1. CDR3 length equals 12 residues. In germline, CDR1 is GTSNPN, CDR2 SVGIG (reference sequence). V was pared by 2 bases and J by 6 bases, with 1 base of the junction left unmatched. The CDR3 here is CAWSTGVQPQHF. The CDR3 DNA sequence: TGTGCCTGGAGTACAGGGGTTCAGCCCCAGCATTTT.

This CDR3 is CASSTQTGVNTEAFF. CDR3 DNA: TGTGCCAGCAGCACTCAAACAGGGGTCAACACTGAAGCTTTCTTT. The V call is TRBV5-5, the J call TRBJ1-1; the match to TRBD1 covers 7 bases. The J segment lost 2 bases and the V segment lost 4 bases, leaving 8 bases of the junction unmatched. The CDR3 spans 15 residues. Germline V gives CDR1 SGHKS, CDR2 YYEKEE (reference sequence).

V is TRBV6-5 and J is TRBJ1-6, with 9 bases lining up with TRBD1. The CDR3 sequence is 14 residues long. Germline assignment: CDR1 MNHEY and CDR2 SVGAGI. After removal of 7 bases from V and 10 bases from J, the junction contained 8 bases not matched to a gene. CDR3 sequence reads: CASTPTGGSSPLHF. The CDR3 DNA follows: TGTGCCAGCACTCCAACAGGGGGCTCATCACCCCTCCACTTT.

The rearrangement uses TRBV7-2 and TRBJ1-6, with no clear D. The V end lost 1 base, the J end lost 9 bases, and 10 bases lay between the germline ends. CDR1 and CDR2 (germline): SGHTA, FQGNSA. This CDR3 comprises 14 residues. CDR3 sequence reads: CASSLGAGPSPLHF. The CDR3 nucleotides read TGTGCCAGCAGCTTAGGTGCAGGCCCTTCACCCCTCCACTTT.

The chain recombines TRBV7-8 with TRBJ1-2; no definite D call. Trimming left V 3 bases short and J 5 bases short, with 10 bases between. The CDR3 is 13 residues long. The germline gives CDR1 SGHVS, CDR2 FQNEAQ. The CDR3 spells CASSLEASYGYTF. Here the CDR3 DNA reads TGTGCCAGCAGCTTGGAGGCTTCGTATGGCTACACCTTC.

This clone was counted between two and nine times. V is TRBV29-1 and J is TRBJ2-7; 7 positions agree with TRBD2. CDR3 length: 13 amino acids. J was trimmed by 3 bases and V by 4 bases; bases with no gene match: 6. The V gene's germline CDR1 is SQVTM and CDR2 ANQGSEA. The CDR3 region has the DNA TGCAGCGTTGGCGGGGGTGGATTCTACGAGCAGTACTTC. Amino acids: CSVGGGGFYEQYF.

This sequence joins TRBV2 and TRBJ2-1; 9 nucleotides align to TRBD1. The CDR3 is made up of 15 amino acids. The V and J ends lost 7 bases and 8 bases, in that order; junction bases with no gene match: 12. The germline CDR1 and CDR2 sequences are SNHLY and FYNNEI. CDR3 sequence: CASMYLGQGSDEQFF. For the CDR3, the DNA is TGTGCCAGCATGTATTTGGGACAGGGTTCCGATGAGCAGTTCTTC.

The CDR3 region is CASSERVGVRTDTQYF. The CDR3 DNA follows: TGTGCCAGCAGCGAGCGGGTTGGGGTTCGCACAGATACGCAGTATTTT. The chain is built from TRBV5-6 and TRBJ2-3; D possibly corresponds to TRBD2 (6 bases). The CDR3 spans 16 residues. Germline V gene sequence: CDR1 SGHDT, CDR2 YYEEEE. Trimming took off 4 bases at V and 1 base at J, with 16 bases between the two ends.

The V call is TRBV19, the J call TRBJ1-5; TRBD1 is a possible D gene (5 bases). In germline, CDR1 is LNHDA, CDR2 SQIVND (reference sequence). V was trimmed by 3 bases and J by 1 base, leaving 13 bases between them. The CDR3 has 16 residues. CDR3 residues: CASSIGGGTSNQPQHF. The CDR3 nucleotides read TGTGCCAGTAGTATCGGGGGGGGTACCAGCAATCAGCCCCAGCATTTT.

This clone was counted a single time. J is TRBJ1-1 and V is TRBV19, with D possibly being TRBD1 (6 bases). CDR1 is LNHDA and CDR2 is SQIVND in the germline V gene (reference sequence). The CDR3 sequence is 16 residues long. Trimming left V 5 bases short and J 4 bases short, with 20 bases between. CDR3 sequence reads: CASSPYGVGGPTEAFF. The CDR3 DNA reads TGTGCCAGTAGTCCCTATGGGGTCGGGGGGCCCACTGAAGCTTTCTTT.